Below, 21 T cell receptor beta chains from the same sample are listed, as sequenced in a study of cytomegalovirus exposure and HLA in healthy donors. The PCR made use of 60 Vbeta and 13 Jbeta primers. TCRdb's copy holds only in-frame clones and misses some; the assay was immunoSEQ multiplex PCR. The sample has about 130,000 clones; approximately 74% are singletons. Material for sequencing was PBMCs. These receptors were taken from a man between 18 and 35 years old in good health and CMV-seropositive.

CDR3 DNA sequence: TGTGCCAGCAGTTTAAGAGGGGGCAGGGAGACCCAGTACTTC. It translates to CASSLRGGRETQYF. The J gene is TRBJ2-5, the V gene TRBV28, with 7 bases fitting TRBD1. The V gene's germline CDR1 is MDHEN and CDR2 SYDVKM. The CDR3 contains 14 residues. J gave up 5 bases and V 2 bases, and 5 bases lay outside the gene matches. Full variable domain (rest looked up from reference TRBV28 and TRBJ2-5): DVKVTQSSRYLVKRTGEKVFLECVQDMDHENMFWYRQDPGLGLRLIYFSYDVKMKEKGDIPEGYSVSREKKERFSLILESASTNQTSMYLCASSLRGGRETQYFGPGTRLLVL.

CDR3 residues: CASRPTGGNQPQHF. CDR3 sequence (DNA): TGTGCCAGCAGACCGACAGGGGGCAATCAGCCCCAGCATTTT. The chain recombines TRBV6-1 with TRBJ1-5, with 8 bases aligning to TRBD1. Trimming cost V 6 bases and J 2 bases; bases outside gene matches: 3. The CDR3 loop spans 14 amino acids. Looked up from germline, CDR1 is MNHNS and CDR2 is SASEGT.

Worth noting for this clone: This specimen includes other DNA sequences encoding the same CDR3. The chain uses TRBV7-9 and TRBJ2-7, with 9 bases that match TRBD1. The germline gives CDR1 SEHNR, CDR2 FQNEAQ (reference sequence). CDR3 length equals 14 residues. Trimming cost V 8 bases and J 2 bases; bases outside gene matches: 7. This CDR3 is CASSSGQGTYEQYF. CDR3 sequence (DNA): TGTGCCAGCTCTTCGGGACAGGGAACCTACGAGCAGTACTTC.

The genes are TRBV2 and TRBJ1-2; possibly TRBD1 for D (5 bases). V was shortened by 7 bases and J by 7 bases, with 19 bases between the two germline ends. Germline loops: CDR1 SNHLY, CDR2 FYNNEI. The CDR3 loop spans 14 amino acids. CDR3: CASTQGRGLLGYTF. The CDR3 nucleotides read TGTGCCAGCACCCAAGGGAGGGGCCTACTTGGCTACACCTTC.

To note about this clone: The sample has other DNA sequences that encode this CDR3 too. This chain joins TRBV27 and TRBJ2-7; 7 nucleotides line up with TRBD1. Germline V CDR1 and CDR2: MNHEY, SMNVEV (reference sequence). The trim removed 6 bases at V and 7 bases at J, leaving 15 bases unmatched. CDR3 length: 15 amino acids. The CDR3 DNA is TGTGCCAGCAGCGCCGGGACCAGGGGGTTTGTGGAGCAGTACTTC. The encoded protein is CASSAGTRGFVEQYF.

V usage is TRBV27 and J usage is TRBJ1-2; 12 nucleotides agree with TRBD1. The V and J ends lost 6 bases and 4 bases, in that order; junction bases with no gene match: 6. The CDR3 covers 15 residues. The germline CDR1 and CDR2 sequences are MNHEY and SMNVEV (reference sequence). The CDR3 here is CASRGQGARGYGYTF. CDR3 in DNA: TGTGCCAGCAGGGGACAGGGGGCGCGTGGCTATGGCTACACCTTC.

The V call is TRBV6-6, the J call TRBJ1-5; no clear D. Deletions cut 2 bases from V and 0 bases from J, with 11 bases between. CDR3 length: 16 amino acids. CDR1 MNHNY and CDR2 SVGAGI come from the germline V gene (reference sequence). CDR3 region: CASSYRVGDSNQPQHF. In DNA form, the CDR3 reads TGTGCCAGCAGTTACCGGGTCGGGGATAGCAATCAGCCCCAGCATTTT.

The CDR3 nucleotides read TGTGCCAGCAGCCCCCGAGGCGGAGCCAAAAACATTCAGTACTTC. Protein product: CASSPRGGAKNIQYF. J is TRBJ2-4 and V is TRBV9; D is uncertain. This CDR3 region has 15 residues. With 4 bases removed from V and 0 bases from J, the gap between germline ends came to 11 bases. Per the germline V gene, CDR1 is SGDLS and CDR2 is YYNGEE. Full variable domain (missing parts from reference TRBV9 and TRBJ2-4): DSGVTQTPKHLITATGQRVTLRCSPRSGDLSVYWYQQSLDQGLQFLIQYYNGEERAKGNILERFSAQQFPDLHSELNLSSLELGDSALYFCASSPRGGAKNIQYFGAGTRLSVL.

This chain joins TRBV28 and TRBJ2-1; 9 nucleotides align to TRBD2. CDR1 MDHEN and CDR2 SYDVKM come from the germline V gene. Germline trimming cut 4 bases from V and 5 bases from J; bases unmatched to any gene: 9. This CDR3 has 16 residues. In nucleotides, the CDR3 is TGTGCCAGCAGTTCCCTTGCGGGAGGGGTCCACAATGAGCAGTTCTTC. Translation: CASSSLAGGVHNEQFF.

V usage is TRBV5-1 and J usage is TRBJ1-1; D gene ambiguous. Between the trimmed V and J ends, which lost 0 bases and 1 base, there was a span of 10 bases. Germline CDR1 is SGHRS and CDR2 is YFSETQ. This CDR3 has 15 amino acids. CDR3 sequence: CASSLDYLGNTEAFF. CDR3 in DNA: TGCGCCAGCAGCTTGGATTACCTCGGGAACACTGAAGCTTTCTTT.

The chain combines TRBV9 with TRBJ1-1; D is uncertain. The CDR3 sequence is 15 residues long. The V end lost 4 bases, the J end lost 0 bases, and 13 bases lay between the germline ends. Germline loops: CDR1 SGDLS, CDR2 YYNGEE. The CDR3, as DNA: TGTGCCAGCAGCCCGGGAGACCGCATGAACACTGAAGCTTTCTTT. This encodes CASSPGDRMNTEAFF. Variable domain in full (rest from reference TRBV9 and TRBJ1-1): DSGVTQTPKHLITATGQRVTLRCSPRSGDLSVYWYQQSLDQGLQFLIQYYNGEERAKGNILERFSAQQFPDLHSELNLSSLELGDSALYFCASSPGDRMNTEAFFGQGTRLTVV.

The rearrangement links TRBV4-1 to TRBJ2-5; D is uncertain. Looked up from germline, CDR1 is MGHRA and CDR2 is YSYEKL. V lost 6 bases and J 2 bases, leaving 4 bases between the germline ends. This CDR3 comprises 11 residues. CDR3 DNA: TGCGCCAGCAGTTCTCAAGAGACCCAGTACTTC. Translating gives CASSSQETQYF.

The V gene is TRBV5-4, the J gene TRBJ1-2; D gene uncertain. Germline CDR1 SGHNT, CDR2 YYREEE (reference sequence). CDR3 length: 13 residues. V was shortened by 4 bases and J by 3 bases, with 10 bases between the two germline ends. CDR3 bases: TGTGCCAGCAGCACGGGAAGTTACTATGGCTACACCTTC. Its protein product is CASSTGSYYGYTF.

CDR3 amino acids: CASATGVGANVLTF. The CDR3 nucleotides read TGTGCCAGCGCAACGGGGGTCGGGGCCAACGTCCTGACTTTC. The J gene is TRBJ2-6, the V gene TRBV2, with D possibly TRBD2 on 6 matching bases. The CDR3 extends over 14 amino acids. Germline CDR1 is SNHLY and CDR2 is FYNNEI. Trimming cost V 8 bases and J 4 bases, with 12 bases left between them.

The gene calls are TRBV13 and TRBJ2-7; 8 positions agree with TRBD2. This CDR3 region has 14 residues. Germline trimming cut 3 bases from V and 7 bases from J; bases unmatched to any gene: 8. Germline V gene lookup returns CDR1 PRHDT and CDR2 FYEKMQ (reference sequence). CDR3 bases: TGTGCCAGCAGCTTCGCAGCGGGAGTACAAGAGCAGTACTTC. This translates into CASSFAAGVQEQYF. Combining the CDR3 with reference TRBV13 and TRBJ2-7 gives the whole variable domain AAGVIQSPRHLIKEKRETATLKCYPIPRHDTVYWYQQGPGQDPQFLISFYEKMQSDKGSIPDRFSAQQFSDYHSELNMSSLELGDSALYFCASSFAAGVQEQYFGPGTRLTVT.

Only one count was recorded for this clone. The chain has TRBV18 and TRBJ2-7; TRBD2 agrees at 7 bases. Germline CDR1 KGHSH, CDR2 LQKENI. The CDR3 is made up of 15 amino acids. With 2 bases clipped from V and 5 bases from J, the junction kept 9 bases outside the gene matches. The CDR3 nucleotides read TGTGCCAGCTCACCAAGGAAAACGGGAGGACACGAGCAGTACTTC. Its translation is CASSPRKTGGHEQYF.

The rearrangement links TRBV18 to TRBJ1-1; TRBD1 might be the D (6 bases). There are 13 residues in the CDR3. The germline V and J ends were trimmed by 6 bases and 3 bases, with 11 bases remaining between them. CDR1 KGHSH and CDR2 LQKENI come from the germline V gene. The CDR3 bases are TGTGCCAGCTCGTTGGGGGCGGACACTGAAGCTTTCTTT. Amino acids: CASSLGADTEAFF.

CDR3: CSVPTYNEQFF. The CDR3 DNA reads as TGCAGCGTTCCCACCTACAATGAGCAGTTCTTC. The chain employs TRBV29-1 and TRBJ2-1, with unresolved D. V was clipped by 5 bases and J by 2 bases, with 4 bases between them. CDR3 length equals 11 residues. Looked up from germline, CDR1 is SQVTM and CDR2 is ANQGSEA.

The chain employs TRBV5-6 and TRBJ1-4, with 9 bases lining up with TRBD1. CDR1 and CDR2 from the germline V gene are SGHDT and YYEEEE. V was clipped by 4 bases and J by 2 bases; unmatched bases: 9. The length of the CDR3 is 17 residues. The CDR3 region has the DNA TGTGCCAGCAGCCTAAACAGGGGGCTTGGGACTAATGAAAAACTGTTTTTT. As protein: CASSLNRGLGTNEKLFF.

The chain is built from TRBV5-4 and TRBJ2-3; TRBD2 matches at 13 bases. V was pared by 4 bases and J by 2 bases, with 4 bases of the junction left unmatched. The CDR3 is made up of 16 amino acids. CDR1 SGHNT and CDR2 YYREEE come from the germline V gene (reference sequence). CDR3 protein: CASSAGLAGATDTQYF. CDR3 bases: TGTGCCAGCAGCGCCGGACTAGCGGGAGCCACAGATACGCAGTATTTT.

The rearrangement links TRBV5-1 to TRBJ1-4, with D unclear. Trimming shortened V by 0 bases and J by 7 bases, and 7 bases separated the two germline ends. The CDR3 has 13 amino acids. Germline V gene data show CDR1 as SGHRS and CDR2 as YFSETQ. CDR3 protein: CASSLGGVEKLFF. CDR3 coding DNA: TGCGCCAGCAGCTTGGGAGGAGTTGAAAAACTGTTTTTT.